This TCR beta chain was sequenced during a study of cytomegalovirus exposure and HLA in healthy donors. 13 Jbeta primers and 60 Vbeta primers were used for the PCR. Original processing notes: An analysis performed later counted 70 million to 90 million unique TCR beta chains (approximately 12 million of them shared). Only in-frame clones appear in the TCRdb table, and some are missing; sequencing was by immunoSEQ multiplex PCR. For V, J and clone size, that table is used; D and trimming come from the DNA. The data show about 180,000 clones, about 81% seen once. General study results and limits: A likely sequencing artifact accounted for one observed cluster of highly shared sequence variants.

Only a few counts were recorded for this clone. What it binds is unknown. The germline CDR1 and CDR2 sequences are KGHSH and LQKENI. The V gene end was trimmed by 2 bases and the J gene end by 5 bases; junction bases not matched to a gene: 11. The CDR3 sequence is 16 residues long. Donors sampled were nominally healthy, though unrecorded immune exposures were likely. The V gene is TRBV18, the J gene TRBJ1-2, with 7 bases that match TRBD1. The sequence came from a man aged 40-49 years in good health and CMV-seronegative. The sequenced material came from PBMCs. The CDR3, as DNA: TGTGCCAGCTCACCAATGAGCTCGGGACAGTCTTATGGCTACACCTTC. Protein: CASSPMSSGQSYGYTF.